This entry lists 5 T cell receptor beta chains sequenced from one sample in a study of T-cell reconstitution after alpha-beta-depleted transplantation in children. Unique molecular identifiers were used to barcode this TCRbeta library. TCRdb redid the calling of the PCR reads with MiXCR, one entry per CDR3 protein. The sample lists a few hundred thousand distinct CDR3 sequences, over 10% seen once, with about 2% in the top ten. Specimen: PBMCs, mostly from graft donor cells, collected 360 days after TCRalphabeta/CD19-depleted stem cell transplant. These receptors were obtained from a male patient younger than 18 who had a stem cell transplant for acute myeloid leukemia, so the T cells may come from the graft donor.

The J gene is TRBJ1-1, the V gene TRBV5-1, with D perhaps matching TRBD1 (5 bases). The CDR3 runs 15 residues. The V and J ends lost 4 bases and 1 base respectively, with 14 bases between them. In germline, CDR1 is SGHRS, CDR2 YFSETQ. CDR3 in DNA: TGCGCCAGCAGCGGGGGGGACGGACGGAACACTGAAGCTTTCTTT. Its protein product is CASSGGDGRNTEAFF.

This clonotype was counted a few times. The V and J genes are TRBV12-3 or TRBV12-4 and TRBJ1-1, with D uncertain. This CDR3 has 15 residues. The V gene lost 6 bases and the J gene lost 0 bases, with 14 bases spanning the gap. This CDR3 is CASSLLQILNTEAFF. The CDR3, as DNA: TGTGCCAGCAGCCTCTTACAGATCTTGAACACTGAAGCTTTCTTT.

This clonotype has only a few counts. The chain carries TRBV14 and TRBJ2-7; D remains unclear. The CDR3 covers 15 residues. Germline V gene sequence: CDR1 SGHDN, CDR2 FVKESK. V was pared by 8 bases and J by 4 bases, with 21 bases between. The CDR3 protein is CASCDNRNPCYEQYF. The CDR3 DNA is TGTGCCAGCTGCGACAATAGGAACCCTTGTTACGAGCAGTACTTC. The variable domain in full, completed from reference TRBV14 and TRBJ2-7, reads EAGVTQFPSHSVIEKGQTVTLRCDPISGHDNLYWYRRVMGKEIKFLLHFVKESKQDESGMPNNRFLAERTGGTYSTLKVQPAELEDSGVYFCASCDNRNPCYEQYFGPGTRLTVT.

This rearrangement joins TRBV20-1 to TRBJ2-7; possibly TRBD2 for D (5 bases). The CDR3 sequence is 13 residues long. Germline values: CDR1 DFQATT, CDR2 SNEGSKA (reference sequence). V was cut by 5 bases and J by 0 bases, with 11 bases left in between. The CDR3: CSAPLGSSYEQYF. CDR3 nucleotides: TGCAGTGCTCCTCTAGGGAGCTCCTACGAGCAGTACTTC.

This clonotype was found many times. The chain couples TRBV6-2 or TRBV6-3 to TRBJ1-2; a possible D gene is TRBD1 (6 bases). This CDR3 has 17 amino acids. Per germline, CDR1 MNHEY and CDR2 SVGEGT. V shed 4 bases and J shed 1 base, with 19 bases lying between them. CDR3 residues: CASSSEGRQVINYGYTF. DNA for the CDR3: TGTGCCAGCAGTTCGGAGGGAAGACAGGTGATTAACTATGGCTACACCTTC.